This TCR beta chain stems from a study of T cell repertoires in cytomegalovirus infection. Study context: Both CMV infection and a matching HLA type were indicated by public TCR beta signatures.

Germline V lookup: CDR1 DFQATT, CDR2 SNEGSKA (reference sequence). This CDR3 contains 14 residues. Trimming took 3 bases from V and 2 from J, leaving 13 bases between them. Study observations and caveats: The ex vivo response showed dominance by HLA-C-restricted CMV-specific TCR beta clonotypes. Summed frequency of public TCR beta families distinguished CMV carriers with the relevant HLA.

TCRdb analysed the reads with MiXCR anew, one entry per CDR3 protein. Here the sample spans about 490,000 distinct CDR3 sequences, about 26% being singletons. Only a few counts were recorded for this clonotype. No antigen is known for it. This clonotype was obtained from a human donor in good health (CMV status not recorded). Some clones in this sample may be carry-over from other donors' samples. This chain links TRBV20-1 with TRBJ2-5; a possible D gene is TRBD2 (5 bases). Sequenced sample: PBMCs. CDR3 region: CSASLFGVQETQYF. The CDR3 DNA reads as TGCAGTGCTAGTTTGTTCGGGGTACAAGAGACCCAGTACTTC.